This paragraph covers one T cell receptor (beta chain) sequence. The data derive from a study of control samples from healthy donors and cancer patients. The length of the CDR3 is 13 residues. The V gene lost 4 bases and the J gene lost 6 bases, with 10 bases spanning the gap. Germline assignment: CDR1 SGHAT and CDR2 FQNNGV. Libraries were prepared by immunoSEQ multiplex PCR; TCRdb keeps only in-frame clonotypes and omits some of them. The sample has some 98,000 clones, approximately 84% seen once. This rearrangement joins TRBV11-2 to TRBJ2-1; no clear D gene. This receptor was identified in a man between 70 and 80 years old with lung cancer. Sequencing was performed on PBMCs. The CDR3 loop reads CASSSSPANEQFF. CDR3 DNA sequence: TGTGCCAGCAGCTCCTCCCCCGCCAATGAGCAGTTCTTC.